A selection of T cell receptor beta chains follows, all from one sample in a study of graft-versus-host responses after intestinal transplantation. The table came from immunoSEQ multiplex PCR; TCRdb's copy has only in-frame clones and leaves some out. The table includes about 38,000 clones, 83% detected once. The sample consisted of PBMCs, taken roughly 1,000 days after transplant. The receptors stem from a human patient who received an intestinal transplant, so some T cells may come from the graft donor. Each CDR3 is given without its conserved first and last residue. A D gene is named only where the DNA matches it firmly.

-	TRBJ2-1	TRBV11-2	ASSRAGVLSYNEQF
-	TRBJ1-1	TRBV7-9	ASSAATGKMNTEAF
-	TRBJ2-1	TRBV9	ASNPLGRPYNEQF
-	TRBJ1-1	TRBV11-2	ASSLDYATEAF
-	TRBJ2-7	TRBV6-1	ASSGFGYEQY
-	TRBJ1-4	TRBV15	ATSRSRITTNEKLF
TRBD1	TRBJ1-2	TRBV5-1	ASSQAGGTGGYT
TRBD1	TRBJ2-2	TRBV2	ASSRQGTNTGELF
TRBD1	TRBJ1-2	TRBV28	ASTLTGNGYT
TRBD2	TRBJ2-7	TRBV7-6	ASSLAQVGGNEQY
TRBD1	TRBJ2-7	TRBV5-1	ASSNGQGTYEQY